This paragraph covers one T cell receptor beta chain sequence. Its cognate antigen has yet to be identified. No much larger clonotype is one base removed from it; base qualities were not supplied. The data are from a study of cytomegalovirus exposure and HLA in healthy donors listed by TCRdb under 2017. Background on the whole study: An earlier analysis of several hundred of the donors reported roughly 300 Gb of sequence data and some 120 million unique TCR beta sequences from approximately 180 million T cells. An early release that covered around 590 HLA-typed donors contained approximately 300 gigabases of sequencing data and some 87 million unique TCR sequences. The genetic ancestry cluster associated with self-reported Caucasian donors included around four fifths of the roughly 410 genotyped donors. The study aimed to test whether signatures of past pathogen exposure could be identified by cataloging public T cell receptors. The T cell repertoires of several hundred subjects were profiled by immunosequencing and related to cytomegalovirus serostatus. Along with the approximately 650-subject first cohort, a separate validation cohort of some 130 different subjects was used. High-throughput TCR immunosequencing, statistical association of individual TCRs with disease status, and machine learning were combined to predict cytomegalovirus infection status. In a later analysis, previously published TCR beta repertoires from 670 or so donors were re-analyzed and high-resolution HLA genotyping was added so that TCR occurrence patterns could be studied. The later analysis used no new phenotypic data to find candidate immune exposures, relying instead on TCR beta sequences and their occurrence across donors. An earlier analysis of more than 450 of the donors used high-throughput TCR beta sequencing to judge whether each TCR beta V gene segment behaved as functional or pseudogenic. Donor age, sex, ethnicity and CMV serostatus were compiled alongside the repertoire data. In a later genetic analysis, genome-wide SNP genotypes for about three fifths of the roughly 670 donors were used, and that subset was treated as a discovery cohort. All discovery cohort repertoires had been generated on a single sequencing platform. HLA typing included class I and class II loci at four-digit resolution. Typing coverage varied by locus: about 620-640 donors for A, B, C, DRB1 and DQB1; under 550 for DQA1; about 590 for DPA1; more than 450 for DPB1. Because of strong linkage in the cohort, roughly five DR-DQ haplotypes were treated as single units for association and clustering. On average, approximately 250,000 unique TCR beta nucleotide sequences were sequenced per donor among 300 to 500 genotyped donors of the cohort, with roughly 18% of those sequences being non-productive.

The cohort was made up of under 800 healthy bone marrow donors. At the time of sampling, every cohort member was nominally healthy, though immune exposures that went unrecorded were likely present. The donor was CMV seronegative and was included in the group of a few hundred seronegative cohort members. Every donor gave a peripheral blood sample, and the peripheral blood mononuclear cells from that sample were used for TCR beta sequencing. Genomic DNA was extracted from the blood cell samples with the Qiagen DNeasy Blood Extraction Kit. Overall study outcomes, separate from this receptor: The study listed 150 to 200 TCR beta chains as associated with cytomegalovirus. Correlated functional status among segregating V segments might be attributable to linkage disequilibrium, but an unknown experimental factor could not be ruled out. When HLA alleles, especially DR and DQ, strongly co-occurred, TCR associations were difficult to assign to individual alleles. Compared with equally common non-associated chains, HLA-associated TCR beta chains in a later analysis were more clonally expanded and had lower generation probabilities. HLA typing was unavailable for some donors at each locus, so association tests used only the typed subset. A further reported finding was that TCR beta sequences accurately predicted the HLA-A and HLA-B alleles for most subjects in the first cohort. The classifier was reported to diagnose cytomegalovirus status with high specificity and sensitivity in both the original and validation cohorts. Some IMGT-functional V segments, including TRBV6-2 and TRBV6-3, could not be distinguished by the 87-base-pair reads and were therefore excluded. A cluster of highly shared sequence variants was judged likely to represent a technical artifact of the sequencing pipeline. In a later analysis, most CMV-associated TCR beta chains were found to appear HLA-restricted, with HLA associations seemingly driven largely by CMV exposure. Most TCR sequences were observed very rarely across donors, whereas some public TCRs were present in many individuals. This cohort had only TCR beta chains sequenced, and the lack of alpha or paired-chain data limited which features could be detected. An association between a missense DCLRE1C variant and V-gene and J-gene trimming of TCR beta chains was found in a later genetic analysis and replicated in an independent cohort. In vitro tests confirmed that a few of the cytomegalovirus-associated TCR beta chains recognize cytomegalovirus antigens. Sequencing depth was assumed to be roughly uniform across donors in the presence/absence analyses, though that assumption may not hold. A later genetic analysis reported fewer N-insertions in productive TCRs among donors in an Asian-associated ancestry cluster than the roughly 720-donor mean. Several of the top co-occurrence clusters appeared to be linked to parvovirus B19, influenza, CMV and Epstein-Barr virus, according to a later analysis. Immune exposure information for the cohort was limited to CMV serostatus. A later analysis found that TCR association rates varied across HLA loci, with DRB1 alleles showing the most associated TCRs and HLA-C alleles the fewest. The earlier analysis of about 600 of the donors excluded over 15 rarely observed V segments, including chromosome 9 orphons, because counts were too low. A later analysis associated 16,951 TCR beta sequences with specific HLA alleles at a false discovery rate of 0.05. The authors suggested that the approach could potentially be generalized to other disease states and immunological phenotypes. In an earlier analysis of approximately 590 of the donors, most TCR beta V segments were observed in productive rearrangements about 90% or about 30% of the time, broadly matching IMGT annotations.

To prepare the library, the immunoSEQ multiplex PCR assay was applied. For the multiplex PCR, a mixture combining 60 forward primers for TCR Vbeta segments and 13 reverse primers for TCR Jbeta segments was used. Amplification of the CDR3 region of rearranged TCR beta genes was performed with a multiplex PCR assay on genomic DNA. On the Illumina HiSeq System, the amplified TCR beta libraries were sequenced as 87-base-pair reads. For the original study's pipeline: Across the 500 to 750 repertoires, a later analysis counted about 81 million unique TCR beta chains, about 10 million of which were shared by at least two donors. Raw reads were error-corrected and collapsed into unique sequences with a nearest-neighbor algorithm that merged closely related sequences to remove PCR and sequencing errors. Alignment of CDR3 sequences to IMGT reference sequences was used to assign V, D and J gene segments. For a sequence to be retained, a match of at least six nucleotides was required to both a V gene segment and a J gene segment. A rearrangement counted as productive if the CDR3 had no stop codons and remained in frame with V and J, and every other rearrangement counted as non-productive. CDR3 was defined by IMGT convention, running from the second conserved V-encoded cysteine to the conserved J-encoded phenylalanine. The earlier analysis of fewer than 700 of the donors excluded sequences that lacked an unambiguous match to a single V gene segment. An earlier analysis of just under 600 of the donors called V segments functional above 56.7% productive rearrangements and segregating when the between-donor standard deviation exceeded 5%. A statistical classification framework was developed to diagnose cytomegalovirus status using the catalog of TCR beta chain sequences. In a later analysis, V and J genes were assigned by comparing TCR nucleotide sequences against IMGT/GENE-DB human TR gene sequences. Using the TCRdist pipeline, a later analysis assigned CDR3 sequences along with most-parsimonious VDJ recombination scenarios. In a later analysis, every TCR beta chain was defined by the combination of its CDR3 amino acid sequence and its V-gene family, and reads without a unique V-gene family were dropped. To address suspected cross-contamination and a sequencing artifact, a later analysis removed roughly 640 highly shared, low-generation-probability nucleotide sequences. In a later analysis, a clonal expansion index was calculated for each public chain from normalized within-repertoire ranks of inferred template counts. In a later analysis, generation probabilities were computed using a VDJ recombination model fitted to out-of-frame rearrangements, and the results were checked against IGoR. Hypergeometric tests were used in a later analysis to score TCR-TCR, TCR-HLA and TCR-CMV co-occurrence, with a repertoire-size bias correction applied to the TCR pairs. A later analysis estimated false discovery rates by permuting HLA or CMV assignments 20 times. In a later analysis, co-occurring TCRs were grouped using DBSCAN, with TCRdist sequence similarity added in when clustering inside HLA-allele-positive subsets. Co-occurrence clustering excluded repertoires with fewer than 30,000 or more than 120,000 public chains, plus five with anomalous nucleotide sharing. TCRdb took over this immuneACCESS table, retaining in-frame rearrangements with V and J assigned. Such tables are incomplete; in checked studies, under half of the missing clones stem from an unresolved V gene, and the remainder is unexplained. The D gene and trimming were derived from the DNA, and the V and J assignments and clone size from that table. In all, the sample holds 150,000 to 250,000 clones, and roughly four fifths of those were seen once. The top ten constitute under 2% of the sample.

V gives up 7 bases and J gives up 7 bases, and the segment between their germline ends measures 10 bases. Per the germline V gene, MNHNS is the CDR1 and SASEGT is the CDR2. Including cysteine and phenylalanine, the CDR3 has 12 amino acids. The CDR3 DNA has 36 bases and is translated from base 1. The sequencing input was PBMCs. The chain is assembled from TRBV6-1 and TRBJ2-2, and the D gene may be TRBD2, 5 bases matching. This TCR derives from a man younger than 45 in good health and CMV-seronegative. The sequenced DNA: TGTGCCAGCACTACCGGGGTCGGGGAGCTGTTTTTT. It specifies CASTTGVGELFF.